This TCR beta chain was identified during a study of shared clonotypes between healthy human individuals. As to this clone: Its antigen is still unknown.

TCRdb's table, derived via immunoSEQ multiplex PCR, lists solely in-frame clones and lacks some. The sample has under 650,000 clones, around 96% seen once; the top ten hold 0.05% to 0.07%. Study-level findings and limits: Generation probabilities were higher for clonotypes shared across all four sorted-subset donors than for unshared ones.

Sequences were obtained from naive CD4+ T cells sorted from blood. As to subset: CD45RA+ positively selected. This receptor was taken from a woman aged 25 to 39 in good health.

The CDR3 DNA reads TGTGCCAGCAGTTACGGGGGAAACACCATATATTTT. Translating gives CASSYGGNTIYF. The chain is built from TRBV28 and TRBJ1-3, with D unresolved. The CDR3 sequence is 12 residues long. The V gene's germline CDR1 is MDHEN and CDR2 SYDVKM. Trimming shortened V by 4 bases and J by 4 bases, and 5 bases separated the two germline ends.